This TCR beta chain was sequenced during a study of OX40 agonist ivuxolimab in advanced cancers. Study context: Three patients, one with hepatocellular carcinoma and two with cutaneous melanoma, achieved partial responses.

Libraries were prepared by immunoSEQ multiplex PCR; TCRdb keeps only in-frame clonotypes and omits some of them. This table has 86,000 or so clones, roughly 93% appearing once. CDR3 length: 14 residues. The germline CDR1 and CDR2 sequences are SQVTM and ANQGSEA. This clonotype was obtained from an adult with an advanced solid tumor such as melanoma, head and neck, liver or kidney cancer. The chain carries TRBV29-1 and TRBJ1-4; a weak D match, TRBD1 (5 bases). The input for sequencing was CD4+ or CD8+ T cells sorted from blood, taken in a trial of the OX40 agonist ivuxolimab. CDR3 nucleotides: TGCAGTGTACACTTTGGGGGAGGCAATGAAAAACTGTTTTTT. Translated, it gives CSVHFGGGNEKLFF.